This entry is about one TCR beta chain. As handled by the study authors: Scientists estimated how many nucleated cells there were by amplifying reference gene primers. The repertoire was sequenced with immunoSEQ multiplex PCR; TCRdb's copy has only in-frame clones and lacks some. The V and J calls and clone size come from that table; D and trimming were worked out from the DNA. The data contain more than 300,000 clones, approximately 87% of them seen just once; the ten biggest clones take up roughly a tenth. This sample is drawn from a study of blood T cell repertoires in COVID-19. Study as a whole: Both acute and convalescent COVID-19 samples were obtained from the United States, Italy and Spain. Nucleic acid was either cDNA or gDNA, and it came from T cells, B-cell-depleted T cells, or PBMCs.

Germline loops: CDR1 MNHEY, CDR2 SVGAGI. J gave up 5 bases and V 6 bases, and 3 bases lay outside the gene matches. The CDR3 totals 13 residues. Recruited during active infection, patients (from Seattle) were subsequently followed longitudinally. Specimen: peripheral blood. This sequence originates from a woman aged 30 to 39 with COVID-19, enrolled during active disease. V usage is TRBV6-5 and J usage is TRBJ2-3; the match to TRBD1 covers 9 bases. The CDR3 nucleotides are TGTGCCAGCAGCGGACAGGGGAAAGATACGCAGTATTTT. Translated: CASSGQGKDTQYF.